The 20 T cell receptor beta chains given below trace back to one sample, sequenced in a study of blood T cell repertoires in COVID-19. TCRdb keeps only in-frame clones here, not all; method: immunoSEQ multiplex PCR. The table has about 130,000 clones, about 79% seen once. Sequenced input: PBMCs or T cells enriched from blood (not recorded which). Every receptor here comes from a man in his fifties or sixties who had recovered from COVID-19.

CDR3 sequence (DNA): TGTGCCGTAGGGGAACGGTCGAACACTGAAGCTTTCTTT. Translation: CAVGERSNTEAFF. This chain links TRBV6-5 with TRBJ1-1; possible D gene TRBD1, 5 bases. V was trimmed by 11 bases and J by 1 base, leaving 14 bases between them. The CDR3 spans 13 residues. Germline CDR1 is MNHEY and CDR2 is SVGAGI.

The J gene is TRBJ2-2, the V gene TRBV6-2 or TRBV6-3; D is perhaps TRBD1 (6 bases). Germline assignment: CDR1 MNHEY and CDR2 SVGEGT. V was clipped by 2 bases and J by 5 bases, with 12 bases between them. The CDR3 is 15 residues long. The CDR3 DNA reads as TGTGCCAGCAGTTACGGGGGCAGGAGGACCGGGGAGCTGTTTTTT. Residues: CASSYGGRRTGELFF.

The chain carries TRBV6-6 and TRBJ1-5; no definite D call. The CDR3 is 14 residues long. The germline V gene encodes CDR1 MNHNY and CDR2 SVGAGI (reference sequence). V lost 0 bases, J lost 3 bases, and 6 bases lay in between. The CDR3 sequence: CASSYSGDNQPQHF. CDR3 in DNA: TGTGCCAGCAGTTACTCCGGGGACAATCAGCCCCAGCATTTT.

The rearrangement uses TRBV5-6 and TRBJ2-4; maybe TRBD2 (7 bases). There are 16 residues in the CDR3. Between the trimmed V and J ends, which lost 1 base and 2 bases, there was a span of 13 bases. Germline-derived CDR1 and CDR2 are SGHDT and YYEEEE. This chain's CDR3 is CASSLSGGRPKNIQYF. As DNA, the CDR3 is TGTGCCAGCAGCTTGTCGGGGGGCCGTCCCAAAAACATTCAGTACTTC.

This chain links TRBV2 with TRBJ1-4, with D perhaps TRBD1 (5 bases). The CDR3 is 14 residues long. V was cut by 4 bases and J by 3 bases, with 9 bases left in between. Per the germline V gene, CDR1 is SNHLY and CDR2 is FYNNEI. CDR3 loop: CASSGSGSNEKLFF. In DNA form, the CDR3 reads TGTGCCAGCAGTGGATCAGGGTCTAATGAAAAACTGTTTTTT. Full variable domain (rest looked up from reference TRBV2 and TRBJ1-4): EPEVTQTPSHQVTQMGQEVILRCVPISNHLYFYWYRQILGQKVEFLVSFYNNEISEKSEIFDDQFSVERPDGSNFTLKIRSTKLEDSAMYFCASSGSGSNEKLFFGSGTQLSVL.

In this sample, this clone turned up a few times. The chain carries TRBV5-1 and TRBJ2-1; TRBD1 aligns across 9 bases. Germline V gene lookup returns CDR1 SGHRS and CDR2 YFSETQ. With V trimmed by 6 bases and J by 3 bases, 7 bases remained unmatched. The CDR3 has 15 amino acids. The CDR3: CASIPGGQGYNEQFF. CDR3 sequence (DNA): TGCGCCAGCATACCTGGGGGACAGGGCTACAATGAGCAGTTCTTC.

This clone was counted a few times. V gene TRBV27 combines with J gene TRBJ1-5; unclear D gene. Trimming took 6 bases from V and 0 from J, leaving 9 bases between them. The CDR3 is 14 amino acids. Germline CDR1 and CDR2: MNHEY and SMNVEV (reference sequence). CDR3 residues: CASSPRSSNQPQHF. CDR3 DNA sequence: TGTGCCAGCAGCCCTAGATCTAGCAATCAGCCCCAGCATTTT.

The rearrangement joins TRBV14 to TRBJ2-1; 9 nucleotides agree with TRBD2. V lost 5 bases and J lost 4; bases outside the gene matches: 9. The CDR3 is 16 amino acids. The germline V gene has CDR1 SGHDN and CDR2 FVKESK. The CDR3 DNA follows: TGTGCCAGCAGCACAAGGGGCCTAGCGGGGTACAATGAGCAGTTCTTC. Translation gives CASSTRGLAGYNEQFF.

This chain connects TRBV7-2 to TRBJ2-1; maybe TRBD1 (5 bases). Germline V gene sequence: CDR1 SGHTA, CDR2 FQGNSA. The CDR3 is 12 amino acids. The ends were cut back, 4 bases at V and 5 bases at J, with 6 bases in the middle. The CDR3 DNA follows: TGTGCCAGCAGCTGGGGCAACAATGAGCAGTTCTTC. Amino acids: CASSWGNNEQFF.

This clone has a handful of counts. The chain combines TRBV7-8 with TRBJ1-6; 9 bases map to TRBD1. CDR1 and CDR2 from the germline V gene are SGHVS and FQNEAQ. This CDR3 region has 15 residues. V dropped 5 bases and J dropped 9; count of bases not matched to a gene: 8. The DNA of the CDR3 is TGTGCCAGCAGCCCGGACAGGGGATCGGGTTCACCCCTCCACTTT. Its translation is CASSPDRGSGSPLHF.

The chain links TRBV5-1 to TRBJ2-7, with 8 bases identical to TRBD2. The germline CDR1 and CDR2 sequences are SGHRS and YFSETQ. After removal of 2 bases from V and 0 bases from J, the junction contained 10 bases not matched to a gene. The CDR3 has 17 residues. The CDR3 region is CASSLSISGESSYEQYF. CDR3 nucleotide sequence: TGCGCCAGCAGCTTATCCATTAGCGGGGAGAGCTCCTACGAGCAGTACTTC. The full variable domain, its missing parts supplied by reference TRBV5-1 and TRBJ2-7, is KAGVTQTPRYLIKTRGQQVTLSCSPISGHRSVSWYQQTPGQGLQFLFEYFSETQRNKGNFPGRFSGRQFSNSRSEMNVSTLELGDSALYLCASSLSISGESSYEQYFGPGTRLTVT.

This clone was recorded a few times. The chain has TRBV28 and TRBJ2-6; perhaps TRBD1 as D (5 bases). Germline V gives CDR1 MDHEN, CDR2 SYDVKM. The CDR3 runs 15 residues. V was cut by 2 bases and J by 0 bases, with 5 bases left in between. CDR3 in DNA: TGTGCCAGCAGTTTACAGGGCTCTGGGGCCAACGTCCTGACTTTC. Translating it yields CASSLQGSGANVLTF.

The rearrangement joins TRBV18 to TRBJ1-1; TRBD1 matches 8 bases. This CDR3 comprises 13 residues. Germline CDR1 is KGHSH and CDR2 is LQKENI. After removal of 3 bases from V and 6 bases from J, the junction contained 3 bases not matched to a gene. CDR3 nucleotide sequence: TGTGCCAGCTCACCCGACAGGGGAGCTGAAGCTTTCTTT. It yields the protein CASSPDRGAEAFF.

The V and J genes are TRBV19 and TRBJ1-6; 9 positions match TRBD1. Trimming at V came to 5 bases and at J to 10 bases, leaving 6 bases not matched to a gene. Germline CDR1 and CDR2: LNHDA and SQIVND (reference sequence). This CDR3 contains 14 residues. The CDR3 region is CASSLDRGRSPLHF. The DNA of the CDR3 is TGTGCCAGTAGTTTGGACAGGGGAAGATCACCCCTCCACTTT.

This chain joins TRBV6-5 and TRBJ1-1; D gene ambiguous. The CDR3 loop spans 13 amino acids. V shed 0 bases and J shed 7 bases, with 9 bases lying between them. Germline CDR1 reads MNHEY; CDR2 reads SVGAGI. CDR3 sequence reads: CASSYSSSREAFF. The CDR3 nucleotides read TGTGCCAGCAGTTACTCGAGCTCGCGTGAAGCTTTCTTT.

The chain uses TRBV21-1 and TRBJ1-1. TRBV21-1 is noted as a pseudogene. This CDR3 spans 15 amino acids. In DNA form, the CDR3 reads TGTGCCCGGACTTATTTTCGTCGGGAGAACACTGAAGCTTTCTTT. Translation: CARTYFRRENTEAFF.

The chain is built from TRBV18 and TRBJ2-6; the match to TRBD2 covers 9 bases. The CDR3 extends over 16 amino acids. The germline gives CDR1 KGHSH, CDR2 LQKENI. The V gene end was trimmed by 5 bases and the J gene end by 2 bases; junction bases not matched to a gene: 4. CDR3 amino acids: CASSLAGVTGANVLTF. The CDR3 region has the DNA TGTGCCAGCTCATTAGCGGGGGTGACTGGGGCCAACGTCCTGACTTTC. Supplemented by reference TRBV18 and TRBJ2-6, the full variable domain reads NAGVMQNPRHLVRRRGQEARLRCSPMKGHSHVYWYRQLPEEGLKFMVYLQKENIIDESGMPKERFSAEFPKEGPSILRIQQVVRGDSAAYFCASSLAGVTGANVLTFGAGSRLTVL.

This chain connects TRBV6-2 or TRBV6-3 to TRBJ1-1, with 8 positions matching TRBD1. The CDR3 has 14 amino acids. Trimming took 6 bases from V and 1 from J; bases not matched to a gene: 4. The V gene's germline CDR1 is MNHEY and CDR2 SVGEGT. CDR3 nucleotide sequence: TGTGCCAGCAGCCAGGGGGCCCCGAACACTGAAGCTTTCTTT. Translating it yields CASSQGAPNTEAFF.

V usage is TRBV5-1 and J usage is TRBJ2-6; D is possibly TRBD1 (6 bases). The length of the CDR3 is 12 residues. The V end lost 7 bases, the J end lost 6 bases, and 8 bases lay between the germline ends. Germline-derived CDR1 and CDR2 are SGHRS and YFSETQ. Written as DNA, the CDR3 is TGCGCCAGCGGGGGACAGGCCAACGTCCTGACTTTC. It is translated as CASGGQANVLTF. The variable domain in full, with the rest retrieved from reference TRBV5-1 and TRBJ2-6, is KAGVTQTPRYLIKTRGQQVTLSCSPISGHRSVSWYQQTPGQGLQFLFEYFSETQRNKGNFPGRFSGRQFSNSRSEMNVSTLELGDSALYLCASGGQANVLTFGAGSRLTVL.

The genes are TRBV5-1 and TRBJ1-2, with TRBD1 matching 7 bases. The J segment lost 7 bases and the V segment lost 0 bases, leaving 9 bases of the junction unmatched. The CDR3 contains 15 residues. The germline V gene encodes CDR1 SGHRS and CDR2 YFSETQ. CDR3 DNA: TGCGCCAGCAGCTTGGGTGACAGGGTGGCGCGTGGCTACACCTTC. Amino acids: CASSLGDRVARGYTF. The variable domain in full, completed from reference TRBV5-1 and TRBJ1-2, reads KAGVTQTPRYLIKTRGQQVTLSCSPISGHRSVSWYQQTPGQGLQFLFEYFSETQRNKGNFPGRFSGRQFSNSRSEMNVSTLELGDSALYLCASSLGDRVARGYTFGSGTRLTVV.